Following are 9 T cell receptor beta chains from one sample sequenced in a study of blood T cell repertoires in COVID-19. Produced via immunoSEQ multiplex PCR; TCRdb's table is partial and in-frame only. The data show some 44,000 clones, about nine tenths seen once. Source material: peripheral blood. The source is a human donor in a cohort sampled during active COVID-19.

V is TRBV2 and J is TRBJ2-7, with D uncertain. This CDR3 is built from 12 residues. From germline, CDR1 is SNHLY and CDR2 FYNNEI. The germline V and J ends were trimmed by 3 bases and 10 bases, with 13 bases remaining between them. CDR3 DNA: TGTGCCAGCAGTGATGAAGTGACATCTCAGTACTTC. It codes for CASSDEVTSQYF.

The chain uses TRBV18 and TRBJ2-1; a weak D match, TRBD1 (6 bases). V lost 0 bases and J 7 bases, leaving 10 bases between the germline ends. The CDR3 spans 14 residues. Looked up from germline, CDR1 is KGHSH and CDR2 is LQKENI. The CDR3: CASSPPGATNEQFF. CDR3 nucleotides: TGTGCCAGCTCACCACCGGGGGCCACAAATGAGCAGTTCTTC.

V gene TRBV29-1 combines with J gene TRBJ1-3, with D possibly TRBD1 on 5 matching bases. V lost 7 bases, J lost 3 bases, and 22 bases lay in between. The CDR3 is 16 residues long. Germline values: CDR1 SQVTM, CDR2 ANQGSEA. CDR3 sequence reads: CSASGGERGSGNTIYF. The CDR3 nucleotides read TGCAGCGCCTCGGGGGGAGAACGGGGGAGTGGAAACACCATATATTTT.

The chain links TRBV28 to TRBJ1-4; D is undetermined. Deletions cut 5 bases from V and 0 bases from J, with 10 bases between. The CDR3 covers 15 residues. Germline CDR1 reads MDHEN; CDR2 reads SYDVKM. Here the CDR3 reads CASSAPSATNEKLFF. Here the CDR3 DNA reads TGTGCCAGCAGTGCCCCGAGCGCAACTAATGAAAAACTGTTTTTT.

This chain links TRBV7-2 with TRBJ1-2, with 9 bases fitting TRBD1. Unmatched junction bases numbered 1, after V lost 1 base and J lost 4 bases. Germline V gene data show CDR1 as SGHTA and CDR2 as FQGNSA. This CDR3 is 14 amino acids long. The DNA for the CDR3 is TGTGCCAGCAGCTTAGAGACAGGGGGCTATGGCTACACCTTC. Protein sequence: CASSLETGGYGYTF.

The chain has TRBV30 and TRBJ1-1; a possible D gene is TRBD1 (5 bases). Germline V CDR1 and CDR2: GTSNPN, SVGIG (reference sequence). Trimming took 2 bases from V and 2 from J, leaving 12 bases between them. The CDR3 contains 14 residues. The CDR3 sequence: CAWSREQANTEAFF. DNA of the CDR3: TGTGCCTGGAGTAGGGAACAGGCCAACACTGAAGCTTTCTTT.

The chain carries TRBV3-1 (or the pseudogene TRBV3-2) and TRBJ2-7, with 12 bases fitting TRBD2. The CDR3 is 18 residues long. CDR1 and CDR2 from the germline V gene are LGHDT and YNNKEL (reference sequence). Trimming at V came to 1 base and at J to 0 bases, leaving 7 bases not matched to a gene. The CDR3, as DNA: TGTGCCAGCAGCCAAGTAGGGACTAGCGGGCGGAGCTCCTACGAGCAGTACTTC. Translation: CASSQVGTSGRSSYEQYF.

This rearrangement joins TRBV29-1 to TRBJ2-2; perhaps TRBD1 as D (6 bases). Germline CDR1 is SQVTM and CDR2 is ANQGSEA. The CDR3 consists of 13 residues. Between the trimmed V and J ends, which lost 8 bases and 4 bases, there was a span of 14 bases. Here the CDR3 reads CSTGLSSTGELFF. The CDR3 DNA reads as TGCAGCACAGGGTTGTCGAGCACCGGGGAGCTGTTTTTT.

V is TRBV23-1 and J is TRBJ2-2, with 8 nucleotides matching TRBD1. TRBV23-1 is placed among ORFs of uncertain function. Unmatched junction bases numbered 9, after V lost 2 bases and J lost 7 bases. The length of the CDR3 is 16 residues. The CDR3 reads CASSQTPTGESGELFF. The CDR3 DNA sequence: TGCGCCAGCAGTCAAACGCCGACAGGGGAGAGCGGGGAGCTGTTTTTT.